Each of the 20 T cell receptor beta chains below was sequenced from the same sample in a study of blood T cell repertoires in COVID-19. Profiling relied on immunoSEQ multiplex PCR, and the TCRdb table lists in-frame clones only, not all of them. The data show approximately 50,000 clones, 90% seen once. Sequencing input: peripheral blood. The source of these receptors is a man aged 65 to 85 with acute or convalescent COVID-19.

This chain joins TRBV9 and TRBJ2-2; D remains unclear. Germline V gene sequence: CDR1 SGDLS, CDR2 YYNGEE. The CDR3 has 12 residues. V lost 4 bases and J 3 bases, leaving 4 bases between the germline ends. The DNA for the CDR3 is TGTGCCAGCAGCCCATACACCGGGGAGCTGTTTTTT. Translating it yields CASSPYTGELFF.

This chain links TRBV5-1 with TRBJ2-3, with a possible D match to TRBD2 (6 bases). Germline V lookup: CDR1 SGHRS, CDR2 YFSETQ. This CDR3 has 16 residues. V was clipped by 4 bases and J by 6 bases, with 21 bases between them. Written as DNA, the CDR3 is TGCGCCAGCAGCGCCACCCCGGGGGTCCCACAGGATACGCAGTATTTT. It yields the protein CASSATPGVPQDTQYF. Full variable domain (missing parts from reference TRBV5-1 and TRBJ2-3): KAGVTQTPRYLIKTRGQQVTLSCSPISGHRSVSWYQQTPGQGLQFLFEYFSETQRNKGNFPGRFSGRQFSNSRSEMNVSTLELGDSALYLCASSATPGVPQDTQYFGPGTRLTVL.

V is TRBV13 and J is TRBJ1-1; a weak D match, TRBD1 (5 bases). Germline CDR1 PRHDT, CDR2 FYEKMQ (reference sequence). V was cut by 5 bases and J by 4 bases, with 20 bases left in between. This CDR3 is built from 16 residues. CDR3 nucleotide sequence: TGTGCCAGCAGCCCACTGAGGGCGGGGGGTACCACTGAAGCTTTCTTT. Protein: CASSPLRAGGTTEAFF.

This chain joins TRBV9 and TRBJ1-1, with D perhaps TRBD1 (6 bases). The CDR3 is made up of 14 amino acids. Germline loops: CDR1 SGDLS, CDR2 YYNGEE. Between the trimmed V and J ends, which lost 3 bases and 3 bases, there was a span of 12 bases. The CDR3 region is CASSAQDRYTEAFF. DNA for the CDR3: TGTGCCAGCAGCGCCCAGGACAGATACACTGAAGCTTTCTTT.

This clone was recorded once. The rearrangement uses TRBV29-1 and TRBJ1-1; the match to TRBD1 covers 8 bases. The CDR3 extends over 15 amino acids. Germline V gives CDR1 SQVTM, CDR2 ANQGSEA. Losses at the gene ends were 6 bases for V and 0 bases for J; bases not matched to a gene: 9. CDR3 in amino acids: CSVPGQGNMNTEAFF. As DNA, the CDR3 is TGCAGCGTACCCGGACAGGGAAACATGAACACTGAAGCTTTCTTT.

V usage is TRBV28 and J usage is TRBJ2-2; D unresolved. CDR3 length: 12 residues. Trimming cost V 6 bases and J 6 bases, with 8 bases left between them. Per germline, CDR1 MDHEN and CDR2 SYDVKM. The CDR3 nucleotides are TGTGCCAGCAGCCCCCTAGCCGGGGAGCTGTTTTTT. Protein sequence: CASSPLAGELFF.

The chain combines TRBV12-3 or TRBV12-4 with TRBJ1-1; D unclear. Deletions cut 7 bases from V and 5 bases from J, with 11 bases between. CDR3 length: 12 residues. The CDR3 bases are TGTGCCAGCACCCTGTCAGGTACTGAAGCTTTCTTT. Protein sequence: CASTLSGTEAFF.

In its sample, this clone was seen once. The rearrangement uses TRBV4-2 and TRBJ1-1; no clear D gene. Trimming left V 0 bases short and J 11 bases short, with 16 bases between. The germline V gene has CDR1 LGHNA and CDR2 YNFKEQ. The CDR3 runs 14 residues. The CDR3 bases are TGTGCCAGCAGCCAAGATCATGAGGGCGCGAGGGCTTTCTTT. The encoded protein is CASSQDHEGARAFF.

This clone was detected a few times. The junction differs from germline at one of its ends, possibly a read error. The chain employs TRBV9 and TRBJ1-3; TRBD1 might be the D (5 bases). Germline V gene sequence: CDR1 SGDLS, CDR2 YYNGEE. The CDR3 is 17 amino acids. The CDR3 DNA follows: TGTGCCAGCAGCGTAGGGCCACTTGGGGCCTCTGGGAACACCATATATTTT. Translation: CASSVGPLGASGNTIYF. The full variable domain, in which reference TRBV9 and TRBJ1-3 provide the parts outside the CDR3, is DSGVTQTPKHLITATGQRVTLRCSPRSGDLSVYWYQQSLDQGLQFLIQYYNGEERAKGNILERFSAQQFPDLHSELNLSSLELGDSALYFCASSVGPLGASGNTIYFGEGSWLTVV.

The V and J genes are TRBV18 and TRBJ1-2, with a possible D match to TRBD1 (6 bases). CDR1 KGHSH and CDR2 LQKENI come from the germline V gene. The CDR3 sequence is 12 residues long. V dropped 2 bases and J dropped 6 bases, with 7 bases sitting between them. The CDR3 spells CASSPKGDGYTF. The CDR3 bases are TGTGCCAGCTCACCAAAGGGGGATGGCTACACCTTC.

This chain uses TRBV4-3 with TRBJ1-3; D uncertain. The CDR3 extends over 18 amino acids. Deletions cut 4 bases from V and 0 bases from J, with 19 bases between. Germline V lookup: CDR1 LGHNA, CDR2 YSLEER. DNA of the CDR3: TGCGCCAGCAGCCGGTCTGGGTCGGGGTCTGACTCTGGAAACACCATATATTTT. Residues: CASSRSGSGSDSGNTIYF.

The V and J genes are TRBV11-2 and TRBJ1-3, with TRBD1 matching over 8 bases. The CDR3 runs to 15 residues. Trimming at V came to 5 bases and at J to 2 bases, leaving 5 bases not matched to a gene. Germline CDR1 and CDR2: SGHAT and FQNNGV. CDR3 in DNA: TGTGCCAGCAGCACCCGACAGGGGCCTGGAAACACCATATATTTT. Its protein product is CASSTRQGPGNTIYF.

The chain employs TRBV7-2 and TRBJ2-2; D unclear. The germline CDR1 and CDR2 sequences are SGHTA and FQGNSA. V gave up 7 bases and J gave up 4 bases, with 16 bases separating them. This CDR3 contains 15 residues. The CDR3 DNA reads as TGTGCCAGCAAGATTGACCGCACGGGCACCGGGGAGCTGTTTTTT. Translating it yields CASKIDRTGTGELFF. Complete variable domain (other parts from reference TRBV7-2 and TRBJ2-2): GAGVSQSPSNKVTEKGKDVELRCDPISGHTALYWYRQSLGQGLEFLIYFQGNSAPDKSGLPSDRFSAERTGGSVSTLTIQRTQQEDSAVYLCASKIDRTGTGELFFGEGSRLTVL.

The gene calls are TRBV19 and TRBJ1-2; 9 bases are a match to TRBD1. CDR3 size: 14 residues. The V segment lost 7 bases and the J segment 2 bases; nucleotides outside the gene matches: 5. The germline CDR1 and CDR2 sequences are LNHDA and SQIVND (reference sequence). The CDR3 region has the DNA TGTGCCAGTAACAGGGGGCGCGGGAACTATGGCTACACCTTC. This encodes CASNRGRGNYGYTF.

This chain connects TRBV4-2 to TRBJ2-7, with D perhaps TRBD1 (5 bases). Germline V gene lookup returns CDR1 LGHNA and CDR2 YNFKEQ. This CDR3 has 16 amino acids. Trimming removed 0 bases from V and 0 bases from J, with 12 bases in between. This CDR3 is CASSQDLPGPSYEQYF. In nucleotides, the CDR3 is TGTGCCAGCAGCCAAGATCTTCCAGGGCCCTCCTACGAGCAGTACTTC.

This chain connects TRBV6-5 to TRBJ1-4, with D possibly matching TRBD1 (6 bases). The germline V and J ends were trimmed by 2 bases and 8 bases, with 15 bases remaining between them. The length of the CDR3 is 15 residues. Looked up from germline, CDR1 is MNHEY and CDR2 is SVGAGI. The CDR3 loop is CASSYGGGGGEKLFF. The CDR3 DNA follows: TGTGCCAGCAGTTACGGCGGGGGCGGTGGGGAAAAACTGTTTTTT.

This clone showed up just once. The chain employs TRBV6-2 or TRBV6-3 and TRBJ1-5, with D tentatively TRBD1 (6 bases). CDR1 and CDR2 from the germline V gene are MNHEY and SVGEGT. V was cut by 0 bases and J by 2 bases, with 20 bases left in between. The CDR3 runs to 19 residues. This CDR3 reads CASSYSNVYREEGNQPQHF. The DNA for the CDR3 is TGTGCCAGCAGTTACTCTAACGTCTACAGGGAAGAGGGCAATCAGCCCCAGCATTTT.

The sample holds a few counts of this clone. The chain is built from TRBV5-4 and TRBJ1-2, with 10 bases identical to TRBD1. Germline CDR1 is SGHNT and CDR2 is YYREEE (reference sequence). The V segment lost 5 bases and the J segment 0 bases; nucleotides outside the gene matches: 7. This CDR3 contains 16 residues. CDR3 in amino acids: CASREGTGVTNYGYTF. CDR3 nucleotide sequence: TGTGCCAGCAGAGAAGGGACAGGGGTTACTAACTATGGCTACACCTTC.

J is TRBJ1-1 and V is TRBV19; no reliable D call. Trimming left V 4 bases short and J 1 base short, with 7 bases between. This CDR3 is built from 13 residues. Per germline, CDR1 LNHDA and CDR2 SQIVND (reference sequence). This CDR3 is CASSTGTNTEAFF. The CDR3, as DNA: TGTGCCAGTAGTACAGGAACGAACACTGAAGCTTTCTTT.

The J gene is TRBJ1-4, the V gene TRBV5-1; D call uncertain. Trimming removed 0 bases from V and 2 bases from J, with 5 bases in between. The CDR3 extends over 14 amino acids. In germline, CDR1 is SGHRS, CDR2 YFSETQ. CDR3 nucleotides: TGCGCCAGCAGCTTGGGGCGGACTAATGAAAAACTGTTTTTT. It specifies CASSLGRTNEKLFF.